A selection of T cell receptor beta chains follows, all from one sample in a study of technical replicates of blood from a few donors. Repertoires were generated with immunoSEQ multiplex PCR, while TCRdb's copy carries only in-frame clones and drops some. This sample carries tens of thousands of clones, less than 90% of them seen once, and the ten largest clones take about 5.4%. Sample: PBMCs. The origin of the receptors is a human donor in good health. Some clones in this sample may be carry-over from other donors' samples. Both conserved end residues are part of each CDR3. The order of the fields is V gene, J gene, CDR3 protein.

TRBV29-1,TRBJ2-2,CSATAGELFF
TRBV11-2,TRBJ2-5,CASSFRGETQYF
TRBV7-2,TRBJ2-2,CASSLGSRTGELFF
TRBV11-1,TRBJ1-2,CASSFMGQGRGYTF
TRBV2,TRBJ1-2,CASSEWARGSVGTRGYTF
TRBV5-1,TRBJ2-3,CASSGLAGFFTDTQYF
TRBV6-1,TRBJ2-7,CASSASGTSAYEQYF
TRBV6-5,TRBJ1-1,CASRTGINTEAFF
TRBV7-9,TRBJ2-2,CASSPRQGATGELFF
TRBV5-6,TRBJ2-1,CASSWGLAGGISYNEQFF
TRBV5-1,TRBJ2-1,CASKSSYRGEQFF
TRBV4-2,TRBJ2-7,CASSPGLHEQYF
TRBV7-8,TRBJ2-7,CASSPFPGQGNIEQYF
TRBV27,TRBJ2-2,CASRRNTGELFF
TRBV7-2,TRBJ2-1,CASSSTSGRASEQFF
TRBV7-2,TRBJ2-2,CASSLGGGTNTGELFF